Each of the 29 T cell receptor beta chains below was sequenced from the same sample in a study of tumor-infiltrating lymphocytes in primary liver carcinoma (TCRdb year 2017). The instrument was an Illumina HiSeq 2500. Using a constant-region primer and ProtoScript II reverse transcriptase, TCRbeta-specific cDNA was reverse-transcribed from around 500 ng total RNA. Three nested multiplex PCR rounds, following a slightly modified ARM-PCR procedure, were used to build the TCRbeta libraries. Each of the first two PCR rounds ran for about 10 cycles and used multiplex TRBV1-TRBV30 forward primers together with a Cbeta reverse primer. TCRdb ran its own pipeline on the public reads, namely fastp trimming at Q25 and MiXCR clone calling, and kept in-frame beta chains. Records with the same CDR3 protein are collapsed into one entry carrying the most frequent genes and DNA. This sample is represented by approximately 310,000 distinct CDR3 sequences; 50% to 70% of them were singletons. Together, the top ten hold approximately 9% of the sample.

RNA from unsorted whole blood was extracted with TRIzol reagent, and germline DNA was obtained with the DNeasy Blood & Tissue kit. Sample: peripheral blood. The receptors derive from a man in his forties or fifties with primary liver carcinoma and hepatitis B virus infection.

With respect to this clonotype: A much more abundant neighbour one base away suggests this may be a read error. This sequence joins TRBV28 and TRBJ2-1; a weak D match, TRBD2 (6 bases). CDR1 is MDHEN and CDR2 is SYDVKM in the germline V gene. The CDR3 totals 13 residues. Trimming shortened V by 6 bases and J by 9 bases, and 15 bases separated the two germline ends. Here the CDR3 DNA reads TGTGCCAGCAGCCCCTCGGTGGGAGGTGAGCAGTTCTTC. This encodes CASSPSVGGEQFF.

The chain couples TRBV5-4 to TRBJ2-1, with D maybe TRBD2 (5 bases). Per germline, CDR1 SGHNT and CDR2 YYREEE (reference sequence). V lost 0 bases and J 9 bases, leaving 16 bases between the germline ends. The length of the CDR3 is 15 residues. DNA for the CDR3: TGTGCCAGCAGCTTGGGTGGTAGCGAGACGCGTGAGCAGTTCTTC. Protein sequence: CASSLGGSETREQFF.

On this clonotype: A single base separates this from a much larger clone, so it may be a read error. The V call is TRBV14, the J call TRBJ1-1; 11 bases map to TRBD1. The CDR3 length is 14 residues. V shed 4 bases and J 5 bases; nucleotides not matched to a gene: 3. CDR1 and CDR2 (germline): SGHDN, FVKESK. The CDR3 region has the DNA TGTGCCAGCAGCCGAGGACAGGGGGCGACTGAAGCTTTCTTT. As protein: CASSRGQGATEAFF. Full variable domain (remainder filled in from reference TRBV14 and TRBJ1-1): EAGVTQFPSHSVIEKGQTVTLRCDPISGHDNLYWYRRVMGKEIKFLLHFVKESKQDESGMPNNRFLAERTGGTYSTLKVQPAELEDSGVYFCASSRGQGATEAFFGQGTRLTVV.

This clonotype came up once. Given the absence of the conserved phenylalanine or tryptophan at the CDR3 end, a read error is likely. The V and J genes are TRBV11-2 and TRBJ2-5; 10 bases align to TRBD2. The J segment lost 4 bases and the V segment lost 9 bases, leaving 14 bases of the junction unmatched. Per the germline V gene, CDR1 is SGHAT and CDR2 is FQNNGV. This CDR3 contains 16 residues. The CDR3, as DNA: TGTGCCAGTAGCCTGGGAACAGCGGGAGGGCCAGAGACCCAGTACATC. This encodes CASSLGTAGGPETQYI.

The chain carries TRBV28 and TRBJ2-7; tentatively, D is TRBD1 (6 bases). CDR1 and CDR2 (germline): MDHEN, SYDVKM. The V end lost 8 bases, the J end lost 12 bases, and 20 bases lay between the germline ends. CDR3 length: 12 amino acids. This chain's CDR3 is CASGLTGIGRYF. For the CDR3, the DNA is TGTGCCAGCGGGTTAACAGGGATAGGGCGGTACTTC.

This clonotype was picked up a small number of times. Being one base from a much bigger clone, this may be a read error. The chain couples TRBV6-2 or TRBV6-3 to TRBJ1-5; tentatively, D is TRBD1 (5 bases). The CDR3 sequence is 14 residues long. The germline gives CDR1 MNHEY, CDR2 SVGEGT. CDR3 in DNA: TGTACCAGCAGTTCCGGGGGAACCAATCAGCCCCAGCATTTT. Translating it yields CTSSSGGTNQPQHF.

This rearrangement joins TRBV29-1 to TRBJ1-2, with a weak D call TRBD1 (5 bases). Trimming removed 3 bases from V and 6 bases from J, with 17 bases in between. This CDR3 region has 14 residues. CDR1 and CDR2 (germline): SQVTM, ANQGSEA. The CDR3 sequence is CSVEAGEGVDGYTF. The CDR3 DNA reads as TGCAGCGTTGAGGCGGGAGAAGGGGTGGATGGCTACACCTTC. Combining the CDR3 with reference TRBV29-1 and TRBJ1-2 gives the whole variable domain SAVISQKPSRDICQRGTSLTIQCQVDSQVTMMFWYRQQPGQSLTLIATANQGSEATYESGFVIDKFPISRPNLTFSTLTVSNMSPEDSSIYLCSVEAGEGVDGYTFGSGTRLTVV.

As concerns this clonotype: A junction end diverges from the germline sequence, so it may reflect a read error. V is TRBV11-1 and J is TRBJ2-7; tentatively, D is TRBD2 (6 bases). The CDR3 is 15 amino acids. Germline CDR1 is SGHAT and CDR2 is FQDESV (reference sequence). CDR3 in amino acids: CVSSLEVSGSGEQYF. CDR3 bases: TGTGTCAGCAGCTTAGAGGTTTCAGGTTCGGGAGAACAGTACTTC. Combining the CDR3 with reference TRBV11-1 and TRBJ2-7 gives the whole variable domain EAEVAQSPRYKITEKSQAVAFWCDPISGHATLYWYRQILGQGPELLVQFQDESVVDDSQLPKDRFSAERLKGVDSTLKIQPAELGDSAMYLCVSSLEVSGSGEQYFGPGTRLTVT.

As to this clonotype: The junction departs from the called germline gene at one end, perhaps through a read error. CDR3 residues: CAISEPDRGENTEVFF. CDR3 in DNA: TGTGCCATCAGTGAGCCGGACAGGGGAGAGAACACTGAAGTTTTCTTT. The J gene is TRBJ1-1, the V gene TRBV10-3, with 9 bases lining up with TRBD1. CDR1 is ENHRY and CDR2 is SYGVKD in the germline V gene. This CDR3 is built from 16 residues.

This clonotype appeared a few times. The chain combines TRBV6-4 with TRBJ2-3; 11 positions match TRBD2. V lost 6 bases and J lost 0; bases outside the gene matches: 5. The CDR3 totals 16 residues. CDR1 MRHNA and CDR2 SNTAGT come from the germline V gene. For the CDR3, the DNA is TGTGCCAGCAGGAGGCGGACTAGCGGGAGCACAGATACGCAGTATTTT. It codes for CASRRRTSGSTDTQYF.

This clonotype was counted many times. The chain carries TRBV5-1 and TRBJ1-1; TRBD1 is a possible D gene (5 bases). This CDR3 is 15 amino acids long. Looked up from germline, CDR1 is SGHRS and CDR2 is YFSETQ. Trimming took off 2 bases at V and 1 base at J, with 12 bases between the two ends. For the CDR3, the DNA is TGCGCCAGCAGCTTTCTGGGACGGGCGAACACTGAAGCTTTCTTT. It translates to CASSFLGRANTEAFF.

This clonotype was seen only once. It may be a read error: a sequence one base away is much more abundant. V usage is TRBV4-2 and J usage is TRBJ2-7; no definite D call. Germline V gene sequence: CDR1 LGHNA, CDR2 YNFKEQ. The CDR3 length is 14 residues. The CDR3 loop is CASNQDLGLYEQYF. The CDR3, as DNA: TGTGCCAGCAACCAAGATTTAGGGCTCTACGAGCAGTACTTC.

Details on this clonotype: A much larger clone is a single base away; this may be a read error. This chain uses TRBV4-1 with TRBJ1-6; no clear D gene. In germline, CDR1 is MGHRA, CDR2 YSYEKL. CDR3 length equals 17 residues. As DNA, the CDR3 is TGCGCCAGCAGCCAAGTAGATCTGATCTCCCATAATTCACCCCTCCACTTT. This sequence encodes CASSQVDLISHNSPLHF.

About this clonotype itself: A single base separates this from a much larger clone, so it may be a read error. The chain is built from TRBV6-2 or TRBV6-3 and TRBJ2-2; the D gene is possibly TRBD2 (5 bases). CDR1 is MNHEY and CDR2 is SVGEGT in the germline V gene. The CDR3 runs to 16 residues. With 6 bases removed from V and 3 bases from J, the gap between germline ends came to 17 bases. The CDR3 region is CASRPGYLKDTGELFF. The CDR3, as DNA: TGTGCCAGCAGGCCGGGATACTTAAAAGACACCGGGGAGCTGTTTTTT.

The chain is built from TRBV10-3 and TRBJ2-1; 9 bases are a match to TRBD1. The length of the CDR3 is 20 residues. J lost 4 bases, V lost 6 bases, and 22 bases had no gene match. Germline V gives CDR1 ENHRY, CDR2 SYGVKD. The CDR3 here is CAIRASGTGRPSVGYNEQFF. CDR3 in DNA: TGTGCCATCAGGGCCTCCGGGACAGGGAGGCCTAGCGTGGGATACAATGAGCAGTTCTTC.

Ten or more counts support this clonotype. The J gene is TRBJ1-1, the V gene TRBV11-2; D is undetermined. Per germline, CDR1 SGHAT and CDR2 FQNNGV. CDR3 length: 14 residues. V gave up 0 bases and J gave up 4 bases, with 9 bases separating them. As DNA, the CDR3 is TGTGCCAGCAGCTTAGATCCTATTGGCACTGAAGCTTTCTTT. It specifies CASSLDPIGTEAFF.

Turning to this clonotype: A much larger clone sits a single nucleotide away, making a read error possible. The V call is TRBV29-1, the J call TRBJ2-3; no reliable D call. There are 11 residues in the CDR3. V lost 7 bases and J 0 bases, leaving 5 bases between the germline ends. Germline values: CDR1 SQVTM, CDR2 ANQGSEA. CDR3 amino acids: CSASSTDTQYF. CDR3 in DNA: TGCAGCGCCTCAAGCACAGATACGCAGTATTTT.

The rearrangement joins TRBV2 to TRBJ2-5; D may be TRBD2 (5 bases). Germline lookup yields CDR1 SNHLY and CDR2 FYNNEI. The CDR3 spans 13 residues. The V gene lost 7 bases and the J gene lost 5 bases, with 14 bases spanning the gap. The CDR3 DNA follows: TGTGCCAGCACCCCGGGAAGGTCGGAGACCCAGTACTTC. It is translated as CASTPGRSETQYF.

The chain has TRBV30 and TRBJ2-7; TRBD1 matches 9 bases. Trimming cost V 6 bases and J 3 bases; bases outside gene matches: 3. Germline V gives CDR1 GTSNPN, CDR2 SVGIG (reference sequence). The CDR3 has 12 residues. This CDR3 is CACWDRVYEQYF. CDR3 nucleotides: TGTGCCTGCTGGGACAGGGTCTACGAGCAGTACTTC.

This clonotype was seen only a few times. The chain employs TRBV5-6 and TRBJ1-2; a possible D gene is TRBD1 (5 bases). The V end lost 0 bases, the J end lost 8 bases, and 17 bases lay between the germline ends. This CDR3 comprises 15 residues. Germline values: CDR1 SGHDT, CDR2 YYEEEE. As DNA, the CDR3 is TGTGCCAGCAGCTTGGCGGGGCAGGGCCATAGAGGCTACACCTTC. As protein: CASSLAGQGHRGYTF.

This clonotype was seen once. The rearrangement uses TRBV20-1 and TRBJ2-5; possible D gene TRBD2, 6 bases. Germline V gene data show CDR1 as DFQATT and CDR2 as SNEGSKA (reference sequence). V lost 1 base to trimming and J lost 0 bases, with 9 bases between them. The CDR3 consists of 14 residues. CDR3: CSARVGGNQETQYF. In DNA, the CDR3 is TGCAGTGCTAGAGTGGGGGGTAACCAAGAGACCCAGTACTTC.

As regards this clonotype: Because the CDR3 is missing its conserved closing phenylalanine or tryptophan, this is likely a read error. The DNA is left out, because the CDR3 cannot be placed on it with certainty; the CDR3 is given as TCRdb lists it. This sequence joins TRBV4-1 and TRBJ2-4; the table calls TRBD1, which could not be checked here. The CDR3 sequence runs 15 residues, both termini included. CDR1 MGHRA and CDR2 YSYEKL come from the germline V gene. The CDR3 here is CASSPSPGAGDIQYL.

The chain has TRBV6-6 and TRBJ2-7; 10 nucleotides line up with TRBD1. This CDR3 region has 14 residues. Germline V CDR1 and CDR2: MNHNY, SVGAGI (reference sequence). Germline trimming cut 8 bases from V and 6 bases from J; bases unmatched to any gene: 10. In DNA, the CDR3 is TGTGCCAGCGGTTCACCGGGACAGGGGTGCGAGCAGTACTTC. It encodes CASGSPGQGCEQYF.

Turning to this clonotype: A clone one base away is much larger, so this may be a read error. Likely a read error: the CDR3 ends without its conserved phenylalanine or tryptophan. The chain recombines TRBV29-1 with TRBJ1-1; 7 nucleotides match TRBD1. The CDR3 is 15 amino acids. The J segment lost 3 bases and the V segment lost 7 bases, leaving 14 bases of the junction unmatched. Germline V lookup: CDR1 SQVTM, CDR2 ANQGSEA. The CDR3 region has the DNA TGCAGCGAGTCAGGGGGTATGTTATTGGACACTGAAGCTTTCTAT. Its protein is CSESGGMLLDTEAFY.

As for this clonotype: At one boundary the junction diverges from the germline segment, which might be a read error. This chain links TRBV5-4 with TRBJ2-1, with D perhaps being TRBD1 or TRBD2 (5 bases each). The CDR3 runs 16 residues. Germline-derived CDR1 and CDR2 are SGHNT and YYREEE (reference sequence). The CDR3 reads CTSSRSPGPQAFEQFF. DNA for the CDR3: TGTACCAGCAGCCGAAGTCCGGGACCCCAGGCTTTTGAGCAGTTCTTC.

As for this clonotype: Compared with germline, one end of the junction differs, possibly owing to a read error. This chain connects TRBV10-3 to TRBJ2-6, with D perhaps TRBD1 or TRBD2 (5 bases each). The V gene's germline CDR1 is ENHRY and CDR2 SYGVKD. This CDR3 comprises 16 residues. This CDR3 reads CAISREGGHGVNVLTF. The CDR3 nucleotides are TGCGCCATCAGTCGAGAGGGCGGACATGGGGTCAACGTCCTGACTTTC.

As for this clonotype: This may arise from a read error, as a much more abundant clone is one base away. The chain links TRBV4-3 to TRBJ2-3; D tentatively fits TRBD1 or TRBD2 (6 bases each). Per germline, CDR1 LGHNA and CDR2 YSLEER. This CDR3 comprises 18 residues. CDR3 in DNA: TGCGCCAGCAGCCAACATCCGTTGGGGGGCACGGACACAGATACGCATTATTTT. Protein product: CASSQHPLGGTDTDTHYF.

This clonotype was counted many times. The chain links TRBV4-3 to TRBJ2-3, with 7 nucleotides matching TRBD1. The CDR3 totals 16 residues. Unmatched junction bases numbered 12, after V lost 4 bases and J lost 5 bases. The V gene's germline CDR1 is LGHNA and CDR2 YSLEER. The chain's CDR3 is CASSPLRGPLGDTQYF. CDR3 DNA: TGCGCCAGCAGCCCATTAAGGGGGCCATTAGGAGATACGCAGTATTTT.

Notes on this clonotype: One base away lies a much larger clone, so this may be a sequencing read error. The V call is TRBV12-3 or TRBV12-4, the J call TRBJ2-1, with TRBD2 identical over 9 bases. Trimming removed 6 bases from V and 3 bases from J; junction bases left unmatched: 9. The CDR3 covers 16 residues. The CDR3 reads CASSHIGTSYYNEQFF. DNA for the CDR3: TGTGCCAGCAGCCACATCGGGACTAGCTACTACAATGAGCAGTTCTTC.